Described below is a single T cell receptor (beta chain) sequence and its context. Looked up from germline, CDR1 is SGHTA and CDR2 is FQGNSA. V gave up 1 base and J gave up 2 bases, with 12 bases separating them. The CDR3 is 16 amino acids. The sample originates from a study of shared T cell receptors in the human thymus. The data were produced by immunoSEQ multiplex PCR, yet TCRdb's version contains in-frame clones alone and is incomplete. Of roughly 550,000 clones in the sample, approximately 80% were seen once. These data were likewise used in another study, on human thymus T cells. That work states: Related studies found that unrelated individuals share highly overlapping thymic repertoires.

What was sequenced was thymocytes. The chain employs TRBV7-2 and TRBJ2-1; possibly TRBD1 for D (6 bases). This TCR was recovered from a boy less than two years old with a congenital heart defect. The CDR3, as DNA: TGTGCCAGCAGCTTAGAGGGGACAAACACCTACAATGAGCAGTTCTTC. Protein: CASSLEGTNTYNEQFF.